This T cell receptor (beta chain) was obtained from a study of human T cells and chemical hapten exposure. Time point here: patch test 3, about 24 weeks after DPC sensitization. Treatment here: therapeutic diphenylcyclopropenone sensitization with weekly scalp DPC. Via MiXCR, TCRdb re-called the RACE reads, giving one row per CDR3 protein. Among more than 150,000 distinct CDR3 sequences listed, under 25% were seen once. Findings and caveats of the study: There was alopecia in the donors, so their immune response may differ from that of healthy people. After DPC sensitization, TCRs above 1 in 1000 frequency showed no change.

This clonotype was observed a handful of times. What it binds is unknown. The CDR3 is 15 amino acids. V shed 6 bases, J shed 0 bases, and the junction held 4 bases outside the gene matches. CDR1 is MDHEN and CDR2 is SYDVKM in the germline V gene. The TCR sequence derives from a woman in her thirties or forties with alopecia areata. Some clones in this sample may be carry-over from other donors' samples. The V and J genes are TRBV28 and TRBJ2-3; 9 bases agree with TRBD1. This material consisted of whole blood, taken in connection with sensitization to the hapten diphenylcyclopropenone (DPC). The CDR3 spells CASRGQGASTDTQYF. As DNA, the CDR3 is TGTGCCAGCAGGGGACAGGGTGCTAGCACAGATACGCAGTATTTT.